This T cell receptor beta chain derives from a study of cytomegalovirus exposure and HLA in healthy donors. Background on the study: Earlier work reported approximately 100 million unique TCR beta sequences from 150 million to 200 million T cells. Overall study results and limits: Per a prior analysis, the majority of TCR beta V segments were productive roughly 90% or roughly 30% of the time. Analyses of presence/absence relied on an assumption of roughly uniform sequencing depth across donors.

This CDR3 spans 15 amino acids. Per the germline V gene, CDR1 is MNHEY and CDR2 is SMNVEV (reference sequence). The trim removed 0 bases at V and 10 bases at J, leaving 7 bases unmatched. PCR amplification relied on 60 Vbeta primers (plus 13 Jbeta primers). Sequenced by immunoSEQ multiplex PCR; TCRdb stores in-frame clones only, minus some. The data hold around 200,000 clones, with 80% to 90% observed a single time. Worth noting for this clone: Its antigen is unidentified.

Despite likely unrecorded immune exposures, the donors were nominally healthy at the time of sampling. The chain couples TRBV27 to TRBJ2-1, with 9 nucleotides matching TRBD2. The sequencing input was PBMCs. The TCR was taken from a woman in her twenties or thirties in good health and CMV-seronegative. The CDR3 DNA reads TGTGCCAGCAGTTTATCGGTAGCGGGAGAAGCGGAGCAGTTCTTC. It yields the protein CASSLSVAGEAEQFF.